The following is a T cell receptor beta chain sequence with its context. No antigen is known for it. This specimen comes from a study of T cell responses to AZD1222 COVID-19 vaccine. Study details: It was second doses at about 4 or about 12 weeks that were pooled.

Study-wide results and limits: Spike as a whole was targeted by vaccine-associated CD4 TCRs, dominant at 160-218 and 743-854.

This CDR3 is built from 14 residues. The germline gives CDR1 MGHDK, CDR2 SYGVNS. The V end lost 9 bases, the J end lost 4 bases, and 15 bases lay between the germline ends. The data were produced by immunoSEQ multiplex PCR, yet TCRdb's version contains in-frame clones alone and is incomplete. Of approximately 150,000 clones listed, 93% are singletons. The starting material was peripheral blood, obtained on day 0 of AZD1222 vaccination. This sequence joins TRBV25-1 and TRBJ1-4, with D maybe TRBD1 (5 bases). The sequence came from an adult in good health. The DNA for the CDR3 is TGTGCCAGTTCCCGACAGAGTCTTAATGAAAAACTGTTTTTT. This codes for CASSRQSLNEKLFF.